The clone carrying this TCR beta chain was recorded many times. TCRdb re-called the 5' RACE reads with MiXCR, one entry per CDR3 protein. This sample has about 80,000 distinct CDR3 sequences; 11% occur once, and the top ten carry about 4.5%. This entry is derived from a study of early T cells in non-severe SARS-CoV-2 infection. At the level of the study: Sequencing was performed on bulk RNA from unsorted whole blood, leaving chains unpaired.

CDR3 length: 13 amino acids. The germline V gene encodes CDR1 DFQATT and CDR2 SNEGSKA (reference sequence). V was clipped by 6 bases and J by 5 bases, with 14 bases between them. This TCR came from an adult who was a healthcare worker with PCR-confirmed SARS-CoV-2 infection or an uninfected control (not recorded which). Sequenced: whole blood. J is TRBJ2-1 and V is TRBV20-1; D is tentatively TRBD1 or TRBD2 (5 bases each). This CDR3 is CSAPSGPNNEQFF. As DNA, the CDR3 is TGCAGTGCCCCCTCGGGGCCGAACAATGAGCAGTTCTTC.